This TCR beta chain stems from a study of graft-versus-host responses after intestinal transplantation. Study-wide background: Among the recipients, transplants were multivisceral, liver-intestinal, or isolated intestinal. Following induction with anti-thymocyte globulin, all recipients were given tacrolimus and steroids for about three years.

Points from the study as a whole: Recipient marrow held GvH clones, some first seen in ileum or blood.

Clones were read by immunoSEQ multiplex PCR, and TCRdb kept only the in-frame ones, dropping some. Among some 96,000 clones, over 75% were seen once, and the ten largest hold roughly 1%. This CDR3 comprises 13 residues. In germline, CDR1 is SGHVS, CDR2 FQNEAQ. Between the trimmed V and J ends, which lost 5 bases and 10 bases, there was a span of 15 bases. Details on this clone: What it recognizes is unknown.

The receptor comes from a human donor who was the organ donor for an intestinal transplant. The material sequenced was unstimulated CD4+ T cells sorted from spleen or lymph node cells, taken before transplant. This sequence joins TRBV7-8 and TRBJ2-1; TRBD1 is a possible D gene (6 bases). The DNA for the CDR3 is TGTGCCAGCAGCCCCCTCCCCAGGGGCGAGCAGTTCTTC. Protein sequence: CASSPLPRGEQFF.